Below, 13 T cell receptor beta chains from the same sample are listed, as sequenced in a study of cytomegalovirus exposure and HLA in healthy donors. Researchers ran the PCR with 60 Vbeta and 13 Jbeta primers. Data came from immunoSEQ multiplex PCR; TCRdb stores just in-frame clones and leaves some out. The sample has almost 65,000 clones; around four fifths are singletons. The specimen was PBMCs. All receptors come from a male donor in good health and CMV-seropositive.

This CDR3 reads CASSQDTGRQPQHF. Written as DNA, the CDR3 is TGCGCCAGCAGCCAAGATACGGGGAGGCAGCCCCAGCATTTT. The chain employs TRBV4-1 and TRBJ1-5; the D is unclear. The CDR3 has 14 amino acids. The V gene's germline CDR1 is MGHRA and CDR2 YSYEKL. Trimming took 0 bases from V and 7 from J, leaving 10 bases between them.

The chain has TRBV11-2 and TRBJ2-7; maybe TRBD2 (7 bases). The CDR3 extends over 16 amino acids. The germline CDR1 and CDR2 sequences are SGHAT and FQNNGV. Trimming took 8 bases from V and 0 from J, leaving 20 bases between them. CDR3: CASGLWRGPSSYEQYF. CDR3 coding DNA: TGTGCCAGCGGGCTTTGGCGGGGGCCCAGCTCCTACGAGCAGTACTTC. The complete variable domain, with remaining parts taken from reference TRBV11-2 and TRBJ2-7, reads EAGVAQSPRYKIIEKRQSVAFWCNPISGHATLYWYQQILGQGPKLLIQFQNNGVVDDSQLPKDRFSAERLKGVDSTLKIQPAKLEDSAVYLCASGLWRGPSSYEQYFGPGTRLTVT.

The gene calls are TRBV4-1 and TRBJ2-1; D remains ambiguous. The V end lost 0 bases, the J end lost 0 bases, and 9 bases lay between the germline ends. CDR3 size: 16 residues. Per germline, CDR1 MGHRA and CDR2 YSYEKL. Here the CDR3 DNA reads TGCGCCAGCAGCCAAGACTCTCTTAGCTCCTACAATGAGCAGTTCTTC. Translation: CASSQDSLSSYNEQFF.

CDR3 sequence reads: CASSPSDSHGYTF. CDR3 bases: TGTGCCAGCAGCCCTAGCGACAGCCACGGCTACACCTTC. The V and J genes are TRBV9 and TRBJ1-2; D perhaps matches TRBD1 (5 bases). The CDR3 contains 13 residues. V lost 4 bases and J lost 8, with 15 bases in between. Per germline, CDR1 SGDLS and CDR2 YYNGEE.

CDR3 coding DNA: TGTGCCAGCAGCCAAGTACAGGGTTGGGATGAGCAGTTCTTC. Its protein is CASSQVQGWDEQFF. V and J are TRBV14 and TRBJ2-1; D is perhaps TRBD1 (6 bases). CDR1 SGHDN and CDR2 FVKESK come from the germline V gene. The CDR3 has 14 amino acids. With 1 base removed from V and 8 bases from J, the gap between germline ends came to 12 bases. The variable domain in full, completed from reference TRBV14 and TRBJ2-1, reads EAGVTQFPSHSVIEKGQTVTLRCDPISGHDNLYWYRRVMGKEIKFLLHFVKESKQDESGMPNNRFLAERTGGTYSTLKVQPAELEDSGVYFCASSQVQGWDEQFFGPGTRLTVL.

The chain uses TRBV2 and TRBJ1-6; maybe TRBD1 (5 bases). CDR1 and CDR2 from the germline V gene are SNHLY and FYNNEI. CDR3 length equals 15 residues. V lost 6 bases to trimming and J lost 0 bases, with 9 bases between them. The CDR3 here is CASSLTDSYNSPLHF. The CDR3 DNA reads as TGTGCCAGCAGCTTGACAGACTCCTATAATTCACCCCTCCACTTT.

The chain uses TRBV9 and TRBJ1-4; perhaps TRBD1 as D (5 bases). Between the trimmed V and J ends, which lost 2 bases and 0 bases, there was a span of 11 bases. This CDR3 has 16 residues. CDR1 SGDLS and CDR2 YYNGEE come from the germline V gene. CDR3 DNA: TGTGCCAGCAGCGTGGGGACTGTTTCAACTAATGAAAAACTGTTTTTT. This gives the protein CASSVGTVSTNEKLFF.

This clone was seen only once. This chain uses TRBV5-1 with TRBJ2-2; 8 nucleotides line up with TRBD2. The CDR3 loop spans 18 amino acids. Germline V gives CDR1 SGHRS, CDR2 YFSETQ. With V trimmed by 0 bases and J by 0 bases, 7 bases remained unmatched. The CDR3 region is CASSLAPAGASNTGELFF. The CDR3 DNA reads as TGCGCCAGCAGCTTGGCCCCAGCGGGGGCTTCGAACACCGGGGAGCTGTTTTTT.

J is TRBJ1-1 and V is TRBV4-3; D may be TRBD1 (5 bases). Germline V gene lookup returns CDR1 LGHNA and CDR2 YSLEER. With 3 bases removed from V and 1 base from J, the gap between germline ends came to 9 bases. There are 14 residues in the CDR3. The CDR3 coding sequence is TGCGCCAGCAGCCATGGGGGAGGGAACACTGAAGCTTTCTTT. Its protein product is CASSHGGGNTEAFF.

The rearrangement links TRBV4-2 to TRBJ2-3; 7 nucleotides align to TRBD2. V shed 6 bases and J 3 bases; nucleotides not matched to a gene: 18. There are 18 residues in the CDR3. Germline V gene data show CDR1 as LGHNA and CDR2 as YNFKEQ. Here the CDR3 reads CASSRGRLAAERTDTQYF. The CDR3 DNA follows: TGTGCCAGCAGTCGGGGCCGGCTAGCGGCGGAAAGGACAGATACGCAGTATTTT.

This clone was recorded only once. Here the CDR3 reads CASSEGPGTALSYEQYF. DNA for the CDR3: TGTGCCAGCAGTGAAGGTCCCGGGACAGCCCTCTCCTACGAGCAGTACTTC. The J gene is TRBJ2-7, the V gene TRBV2; 7 bases align to TRBD1. Germline lookup yields CDR1 SNHLY and CDR2 FYNNEI. The CDR3 is 17 amino acids. The V segment lost 1 base and the J segment 0 bases; nucleotides outside the gene matches: 9.

This clone was recorded once. This chain uses TRBV4-3 with TRBJ2-3, with 10 bases lining up with TRBD2. The CDR3 covers 17 residues. V lost 1 base, J lost 1 base, and 5 bases stayed unmatched. CDR1 LGHNA and CDR2 YSLEER come from the germline V gene. The CDR3 nucleotides read TGCGCCAGCAGCCAAGTCGGGCTAGCGGGGGGCACAGATACGCAGTATTTT. Amino acids: CASSQVGLAGGTDTQYF.

The chain employs TRBV14 and TRBJ1-1; D call uncertain. V gave up 1 base and J gave up 1 base, with 10 bases separating them. Germline CDR1 and CDR2: SGHDN and FVKESK. The CDR3 extends over 15 amino acids. CDR3 in DNA: TGTGCCAGCAGCCAAGGACACCGGGAGAACACTGAAGCTTTCTTT. It translates to CASSQGHRENTEAFF.